One and the same sample provided the 21 T cell receptor beta chains below, sequenced in a study of OX40 agonist ivuxolimab in advanced cancers. The library was prepared using the immunoSEQ multiplex PCR assay. TCRdb limited this immuneACCESS table to in-frame rearrangements with V and J called. A share of clones is missing; checked studies link under half to unresolved V genes, and the rest is unexplained. The sample profile shows tens of thousands of clones; roughly 87% of them were found once. The top ten hold under 65% of the sample. The material sequenced was CD4+ or CD8+ T cells sorted from blood, taken in a trial of the OX40 agonist ivuxolimab. The receptors were gathered from an adult with an advanced solid tumor such as melanoma, head and neck, liver or kidney cancer.

This chain's CDR3 is CAWSVGVGVGNIQYF. The DNA for the CDR3 is TGTGCCTGGAGTGTAGGAGTAGGGGTAGGAAACATTCAGTACTTC. V and J are TRBV30 and TRBJ2-4; a weak D match, TRBD1 (5 bases). The CDR3 is 15 residues long. V was pared by 0 bases and J by 6 bases, with 15 bases between. Germline values: CDR1 GTSNPN, CDR2 SVGIG (reference sequence).

The gene calls are TRBV27 and TRBJ2-7; TRBD1 or TRBD2 may be the D gene (7 bases each). From germline, CDR1 is MNHEY and CDR2 SMNVEV (reference sequence). There are 13 residues in the CDR3. V lost 3 bases and J 4 bases, leaving 10 bases between the germline ends. CDR3 in DNA: TGTGCCAGCAGTTTTCAGGGGGGGTACGAGCAGTACTTC. It translates to CASSFQGGYEQYF.

The chain combines TRBV11-2 with TRBJ2-7; D tentatively reads TRBD1 or TRBD2 (5 bases each). V lost 1 base and J lost 3, with 10 bases in between. Germline CDR1 is SGHAT and CDR2 is FQNNGV. CDR3 length: 14 amino acids. Here the CDR3 reads CASSLGGRLYEQYF. In DNA, the CDR3 is TGTGCCAGCAGCTTAGGGGGACGGCTCTACGAGCAGTACTTC.

The V gene is TRBV7-2, the J gene TRBJ1-1; TRBD1 matches at 7 bases. Losses at the gene ends were 5 bases for V and 1 base for J; bases not matched to a gene: 10. Germline CDR1 SGHTA, CDR2 FQGNSA. The CDR3 is made up of 16 amino acids. CDR3 region: CASSLGVPGGNTEAFF. Written as DNA, the CDR3 is TGTGCCAGCAGCCTAGGGGTTCCAGGGGGGAACACTGAAGCTTTCTTT.

This chain links TRBV13 with TRBJ2-1; D unclear. The CDR3 has 18 amino acids. The V gene's germline CDR1 is PRHDT and CDR2 FYEKMQ (reference sequence). Trimming stripped 0 bases from V and 4 bases from J, with 19 bases between. The CDR3 nucleotides are TGTGCCAGCAGCTTAGGCGTAGGGATTCACCCCAAATACAATGAGCAGTTCTTC. Protein sequence: CASSLGVGIHPKYNEQFF.

V is TRBV7-2 and J is TRBJ2-3; TRBD2 aligns across 12 bases. The CDR3 is 17 residues long. V was pared by 8 bases and J by 3 bases, with 12 bases of the junction left unmatched. Germline V CDR1 and CDR2: SGHTA, FQGNSA. CDR3: CASALAGGLVWTDTQYF. For the CDR3, the DNA is TGTGCCAGCGCTCTAGCGGGGGGGCTTGTTTGGACAGATACGCAGTATTTT.

The chain links TRBV11-2 to TRBJ2-7; D unclear. From germline, CDR1 is SGHAT and CDR2 FQNNGV. The length of the CDR3 is 14 residues. Trimming took off 3 bases at V and 2 bases at J, with 11 bases between the two ends. The CDR3 DNA is TGTGCCAGCAGCTTTGTTAGGGTCGCCTACGAGCAGTACTTC. Translation: CASSFVRVAYEQYF.

The chain couples TRBV2 to TRBJ1-5; no firm D call. Germline values: CDR1 SNHLY, CDR2 FYNNEI. The V end was cut by 1 base, the J end by 5 bases, with 9 bases between. This CDR3 spans 14 amino acids. CDR3 in amino acids: CASSEVVRDQPQHF. Written as DNA, the CDR3 is TGTGCCAGCAGTGAAGTGGTCCGAGATCAGCCCCAGCATTTT.

The genes are TRBV7-9 and TRBJ2-1; 12 positions match TRBD1. This CDR3 comprises 17 residues. Trimming cost V 2 bases and J 7 bases; bases outside gene matches: 9. Per the germline V gene, CDR1 is SEHNR and CDR2 is FQNEAQ (reference sequence). The CDR3 here is CASSLNWDRGLRNEQFF. Here the CDR3 DNA reads TGTGCCAGCAGCTTAAACTGGGACAGGGGGCTACGTAATGAGCAGTTCTTC.

The rearrangement links TRBV6-5 to TRBJ2-7; 11 bases match TRBD2. Germline lookup yields CDR1 MNHEY and CDR2 SVGAGI. CDR3 size: 15 residues. V was pared by 5 bases and J by 4 bases, with 7 bases of the junction left unmatched. The CDR3 loop is CASSTHSGGDYEQYF. CDR3 coding DNA: TGTGCCAGCAGTACCCATAGCGGGGGGGATTACGAGCAGTACTTC.

CDR3 sequence: CASSQGTGGYEQYF. CDR3 DNA: TGTGCCAGCAGCCAAGGGACAGGGGGCTACGAGCAGTACTTC. The chain uses TRBV7-9 and TRBJ2-7; TRBD1 aligns across 11 bases. CDR3 length: 14 residues. With 5 bases clipped from V and 3 bases from J, the junction kept 3 bases outside the gene matches. Germline CDR1 SEHNR, CDR2 FQNEAQ (reference sequence).

V and J are TRBV6-6 and TRBJ1-2; D unclear. Germline V lookup: CDR1 MNHNY, CDR2 SVGAGI (reference sequence). The CDR3 loop spans 12 amino acids. Trimming left V 4 bases short and J 6 bases short, with 9 bases between. DNA for the CDR3: TGTGCCAGCAGTTGGGAGTGGGATGGCTACACCTTC. It yields the protein CASSWEWDGYTF.

The rearrangement uses TRBV30 and TRBJ2-7, with 7 positions matching TRBD1. V shed 6 bases and J 0 bases; nucleotides not matched to a gene: 8. The CDR3 extends over 14 amino acids. Looked up from germline, CDR1 is GTSNPN and CDR2 is SVGIG (reference sequence). CDR3 DNA: TGTGCCTGTCTCCGGGACAGCAACTCCTACGAGCAGTACTTC. Amino acid sequence: CACLRDSNSYEQYF.

This chain joins TRBV29-1 and TRBJ1-2, with no clear D. This CDR3 contains 12 residues. The V end lost 5 bases, the J end lost 8 bases, and 15 bases lay between the germline ends. Per germline, CDR1 SQVTM and CDR2 ANQGSEA. Here the CDR3 DNA reads TGCAGCGTTAGCTCGTGGGATCGGGGCTACACCTTC. It yields the protein CSVSSWDRGYTF.

J is TRBJ2-1 and V is TRBV9, with 8 nucleotides matching TRBD2. The V and J ends lost 0 bases and 7 bases, in that order; junction bases with no gene match: 6. Germline lookup yields CDR1 SGDLS and CDR2 YYNGEE. The CDR3 runs to 15 residues. The CDR3: CASSVDPGGANEQFF. CDR3 nucleotide sequence: TGTGCCAGCAGCGTAGACCCCGGGGGGGCGAATGAGCAGTTCTTC.

This chain joins TRBV28 and TRBJ1-4; D unclear. CDR3 size: 17 residues. The ends were cut back, 5 bases at V and 4 bases at J, with 20 bases in the middle. Germline V gene sequence: CDR1 MDHEN, CDR2 SYDVKM. CDR3 nucleotide sequence: TGTGCCAGCAGTCCACCCCCGAGGGCGAGTAATAATGAAAAACTGTTTTTT. Translated, it gives CASSPPPRASNNEKLFF.

The chain has TRBV28 and TRBJ2-1, with 11 nucleotides matching TRBD1. From germline, CDR1 is MDHEN and CDR2 SYDVKM. V shed 7 bases, J shed 7 bases, and the junction held 12 bases outside the gene matches. CDR3 size: 16 residues. The CDR3 DNA sequence: TGTGCCAGCACTCCAGTTCCGGGACAGGGGGGAAATGAGCAGTTCTTC. Its protein product is CASTPVPGQGGNEQFF. The full variable domain, with the rest looked up from reference TRBV28 and TRBJ2-1, is DVKVTQSSRYLVKRTGEKVFLECVQDMDHENMFWYRQDPGLGLRLIYFSYDVKMKEKGDIPEGYSVSREKKERFSLILESASTNQTSMYLCASTPVPGQGGNEQFFGPGTRLTVL.

This sequence joins TRBV30 and TRBJ2-2; a weak D match, TRBD1 (6 bases). The V gene's germline CDR1 is GTSNPN and CDR2 SVGIG (reference sequence). Trimming cost V 5 bases and J 4 bases, with 14 bases left between them. The CDR3 spans 14 residues. The CDR3 DNA reads as TGTGCCTGGTCTGACGACAGGACCACCGGGGAGCTGTTTTTT. Residues: CAWSDDRTTGELFF.

This clone was seen once. CDR3 nucleotide sequence: TGCGCCAGCAGCTTGTGGGGGGCCGAAAATGAGCAGTTCTTC. Its protein product is CASSLWGAENEQFF. The J gene is TRBJ2-1, the V gene TRBV5-1, with D perhaps matching TRBD1 or TRBD2 (6 bases each). CDR3 length equals 14 residues. CDR1 and CDR2 from the germline V gene are SGHRS and YFSETQ. Trimming cost V 1 base and J 7 bases, with 12 bases left between them.

The chain recombines TRBV29-1 with TRBJ1-1; D ambiguous. CDR1 is SQVTM, CDR2 ANQGSEA, per germline. This CDR3 has 10 amino acids. The V and J ends lost 4 bases and 5 bases respectively, with 5 bases between them. The CDR3 here is CSVVSTEAFF. Here the CDR3 DNA reads TGCAGCGTTGTAAGTACTGAAGCTTTCTTT.

The V and J genes are TRBV19 and TRBJ2-7; D is undetermined. The CDR3 is 15 amino acids. CDR1 LNHDA and CDR2 SQIVND come from the germline V gene (reference sequence). The V gene lost 0 bases and the J gene lost 2 bases, with 11 bases spanning the gap. The DNA for the CDR3 is TGTGCCAGTAGTATAGACCCCTCAGATACCTACGAGCAGTACTTC. It translates to CASSIDPSDTYEQYF.